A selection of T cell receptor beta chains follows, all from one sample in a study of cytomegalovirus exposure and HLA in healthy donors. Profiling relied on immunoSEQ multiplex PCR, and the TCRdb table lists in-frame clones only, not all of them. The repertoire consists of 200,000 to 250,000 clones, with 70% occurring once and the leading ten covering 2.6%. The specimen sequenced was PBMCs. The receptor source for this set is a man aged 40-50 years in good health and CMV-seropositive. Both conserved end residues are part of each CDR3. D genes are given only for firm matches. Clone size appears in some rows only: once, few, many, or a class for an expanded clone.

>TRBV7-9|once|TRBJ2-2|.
TGTGCCAGCAGCAGCGACAGTGCCACCGGGGAGCTGTTTTTT
CASSSDSATGELFF
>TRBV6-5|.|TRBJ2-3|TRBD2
TGTGCCAGCAACAACGGGGGGGTAGGCACAGATACGCAGTATTTT
CASNNGGVGTDTQYF
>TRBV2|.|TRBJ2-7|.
TGTGCCAGCACCATGTGGACTCCGTTCGACGAGCAGTACTTC
CASTMWTPFDEQYF
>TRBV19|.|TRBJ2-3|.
TGTGCCAGTAGTGAACAGGTCAGCACAGATACGCAGTATTTT
CASSEQVSTDTQYF
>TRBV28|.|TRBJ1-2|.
TGTGCCAGCAGTTTATGGTCGTCAGGGCATGGCTACACCTTC
CASSLWSSGHGYTF
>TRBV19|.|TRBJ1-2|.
TGTGCCAGTAGTCCCAGGCGGGGGGAGAGAGCTAACTATGGCTACACCTTC
CASSPRRGERANYGYTF
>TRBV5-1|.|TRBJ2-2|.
TGCGCCAGCAGAGTTGGCGCGGCGAACACCGGGGAGCTGTTTTTT
CASRVGAANTGELFF
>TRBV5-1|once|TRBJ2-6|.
TGCGCCAGCAGCTTGGGATACTCAGGGTCCGGGGCCAACGTCCTGACTTTC
CASSLGYSGSGANVLTF
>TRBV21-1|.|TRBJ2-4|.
TGTGCCAGCGTAGGACTATGGGACAGGGGCCCGCGGGCCAAAAACATTCAGTACTTC
CASVGLWDRGPRAKNIQYF
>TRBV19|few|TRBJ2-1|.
TGTGCCAGTAGTTCCACCGGGACATCTGAGCAGTTCTTC
CASSSTGTSEQFF
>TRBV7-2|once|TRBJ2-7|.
TGTGCCAGCAGCATTACCGGGACAAATTACGAGCAGTACTTC
CASSITGTNYEQYF
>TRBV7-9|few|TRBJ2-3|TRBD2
TGTGCCAGCAGCCCCTTAGCGGGGGGCCACACAGATACGCAGTATTTT
CASSPLAGGHTDTQYF
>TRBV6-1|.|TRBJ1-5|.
TGTGCCAGCAGCCTCCTCGGACAGCGCAATCAGCCCCAGCATTTT
CASSLLGQRNQPQHF
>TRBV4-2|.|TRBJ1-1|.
TGTGCCAGCAGCCAAGATCGGCAAGGAGTGGCTTTCTTT
CASSQDRQGVAFF
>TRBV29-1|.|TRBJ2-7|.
TGCAGCGTGACAGGATTCAGCTACGAGCAGTACTTC
CSVTGFSYEQYF
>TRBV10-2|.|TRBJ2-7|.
TGCGCCAGCAGTGACTGGACTAACTACTACGAGCAGTACTTC
CASSDWTNYYEQYF
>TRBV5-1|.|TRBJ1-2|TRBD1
TGCGCCAGCAGCTTATCCGGGACAGGGCCCTCCCTCTATGGCTACACCTTC
CASSLSGTGPSLYGYTF
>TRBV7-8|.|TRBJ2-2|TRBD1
TGTGCCAGCAGCTTAGGCCGATCCGGGACAGAAAAGGGCGGGGAGCTGTTTTTT
CASSLGRSGTEKGGELFF
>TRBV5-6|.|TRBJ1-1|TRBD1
TGTGCCAGCAGCATATTAACAGGGGATCGCGAAGCTTTCTTT
CASSILTGDREAFF
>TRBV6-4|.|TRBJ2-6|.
TGTGCCAGCAGTGTGGAAGGGGGATCCGGGGCCAACGTCCTGACTTTC
CASSVEGGSGANVLTF
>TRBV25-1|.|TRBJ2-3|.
TGTGCCAGCAGTGACTTCACAGATACGCAGTATTTT
CASSDFTDTQYF
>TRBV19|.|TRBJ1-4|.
TGTGCCAGTAGTTTGACCGTTTCGCGGGAAAAACTGTTTTTT
CASSLTVSREKLFF
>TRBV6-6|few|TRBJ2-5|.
TGTGCCAGCAGGACCAGGGAGACCCAGTACTTC
CASRTRETQYF
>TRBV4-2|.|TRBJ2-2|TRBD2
TGTGCCAGCAGCCAAGAACCAGCGGGGTTGGGCGGGGAGCTGGTTTTT
CASSQEPAGLGGELVF
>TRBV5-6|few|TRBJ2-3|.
TGTGCCAGCAGCCAAGAAGGAGGGATGGCCACAGATACGCAGTATTTT
CASSQEGGMATDTQYF
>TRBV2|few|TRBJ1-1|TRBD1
TGTGCCAGCAGTGTTGACAGGGAGACTGAAGCTTTCTTT
CASSVDRETEAFF
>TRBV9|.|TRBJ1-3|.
TGTGCCAGCAGCGTAGATCAGGGGAGAAACACCATATATTTT
CASSVDQGRNTIYF
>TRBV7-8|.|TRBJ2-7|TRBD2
TGTGCCAGCAGCTTATCCCCGGGAGGCGGGAGCTCCTACGAGCAGTACTTC
CASSLSPGGGSSYEQYF